This T cell receptor (beta chain) was profiled in a study of a mutant IDH1 vaccine in newly diagnosed glioma. Turning to the study itself: Treated individuals were 62.5% male and 37.5% female, averaging roughly 39 years of age. Former treatment meant radiotherapy, temozolomide, or both; the majority had gotten both. Overall study results and limits: In approximately 92% of patients, immune responses induced by the vaccine occurred. Pseudoprogression seemed unrelated to changes in top peripheral T cell clonotypes.

The CDR3 covers 13 residues. Time point here: baseline, week 1 (first vaccination visit). Documented treatment: pre-vaccination baseline after standard-of-care therapy. This clone has a handful of counts. Its antigen is unknown. Measured with immunoSEQ multiplex PCR; TCRdb has only the in-frame clones, and not every one. The sample carries 60,000 to 75,000 clones, 65% to 85% recorded once. The chain combines TRBV21-1 with TRBJ1-4; whether TRBD1, the table's D call, matches the DNA was not checked. TRBV21-1 is annotated as a pseudogene. Here the sequenced sample was peripheral blood mononuclear cells (PBMCs), taken from a glioma patient treated with radiotherapy, temozolomide or both. This TCR came from a woman aged 18-29 years with glioma. Some clones in this sample may be carry-over from other donors' samples. The CDR3 spells CASSNTTNEKLFF. The CDR3 nucleotides are TGTGCCAGCAGCAACACAACTAATGAAAAACTGTTTTTT.